This entry is about one TCR beta chain. Its antigen is not identified. Sequencing used immunoSEQ multiplex PCR; TCRdb keeps in-frame clones, though not all of them. The table includes approximately 100,000 clones, around nine tenths detected once. These data come from a study of T cell repertoires and HLA-DP antigens. On the study more broadly: Alloreactive CD4+ T cells targeted HLA-DP on transduced HeLa. Versus self, one alloantigen differed at one groove amino acid, the other at about 10. Donor ages ranged from 18-to-29 to 60-to-69; two men, one woman. The study's findings and limits: Against both alloantigens, CD137+ clonality was similar, roughly 0.42.

V was clipped by 0 bases and J by 6 bases, with 8 bases between them. Germline CDR1 and CDR2: GTSNPN and SVGIG (reference sequence). This CDR3 has 13 residues. The sequence came from a man over 45 in good health and CMV-seronegative. J is TRBJ2-2 and V is TRBV30; D not certain. The sequenced material came from CD4+ T cells from PBMCs. The CDR3 spells CAWSVRTAGELFF. DNA for the CDR3: TGTGCCTGGAGTGTAAGGACGGCCGGGGAGCTGTTTTTT. The variable domain in full, completed from reference TRBV30 and TRBJ2-2, reads SQTIHQWPATLVQPVGSPLSLECTVEGTSNPNLYWYRQAAGRGLQLLFYSVGIGQISSEVPQNLSASRPQDRQFILSSKKLLLSDSGFYLCAWSVRTAGELFFGEGSRLTVL.